This T cell receptor beta chain originates from a study of blood T cell repertoires in COVID-19. At the level of the study: PBMCs, B-cell-depleted T cells, or T cells were the source of the cDNA or gDNA that made up the material.

Per the study methods: How many nucleated cells were present was estimated from reference gene primer amplification. The repertoire was sequenced with immunoSEQ multiplex PCR; TCRdb's copy has only in-frame clones and lacks some. V and J calls and clone size are given by that table; D and trimming were obtained from the DNA. This table has 200,000 to 250,000 clones, roughly three quarters appearing once. CDR3 length: 15 amino acids. Germline-derived CDR1 and CDR2 are SGDLS and YYNGEE. V was pared by 4 bases and J by 5 bases, with 16 bases between. Sequencing was performed on peripheral blood. This chain links TRBV9 with TRBJ1-5; D not resolved. This TCR came from a middle-aged woman with active or convalescent COVID-19. CDR3 sequence: CASSTSGKRDQPQHF. Written as DNA, the CDR3 is TGTGCCAGCAGCACATCCGGGAAAAGGGATCAGCCCCAGCATTTT.